This T cell receptor beta chain was recovered during a study of cytotoxic CD8 clonotypes in ibrutinib-treated CLL. Study summary: After treatment lasting a median approximately eleven months, range 6 to 36, response samples were collected. Mean productive templates were about 260,000; mean productive rearrangements were around 90,000.

Method: immunoSEQ multiplex PCR; TCRdb's copy keeps in-frame clones and lacks some. Here the sample spans some 310,000 clones, 70% to 80% being singletons. The CDR3 extends over 15 amino acids. The V gene lost 5 bases and the J gene lost 1 base, with 14 bases spanning the gap. Per the germline V gene, CDR1 is SGHTA and CDR2 is FQGTGA. Note on this clone: As yet, its antigen is unknown.

Study-wide results and caveats: There were few public clonotypes, and on treatment they contracted or stayed stable. Whereas clonality rose at ibrutinib response, it declined toward baseline at progression.

The sample was PBMCs, taken before ibrutinib treatment. This chain joins TRBV7-3 and TRBJ1-2, with TRBD1 as a possible D gene (5 bases). This receptor was obtained from a human donor with chronic lymphocytic leukemia. The CDR3 loop is CASSPTAGDNYGYTF. The CDR3 region has the DNA TGTGCCAGCAGCCCGACCGCGGGGGATAACTATGGCTACACCTTC.